A few counts support the clone carrying this T cell receptor beta chain. TCRdb reprocessed the RT-PCR reads via MiXCR and lists one record per CDR3 protein. Of about 700,000 distinct CDR3 sequences in the sample, 13% to 15% were seen once. With 0 bases removed from V and 5 bases from J, the gap between germline ends came to 14 bases. The germline CDR1 and CDR2 sequences are SGHDN and FVKESK. The length of the CDR3 is 16 residues. The chain carries TRBV14 and TRBJ2-1; possibly TRBD2 for D (7 bases). This receptor was identified in a female donor in good health, serving as a healthy control. Sequencing was performed on memory CD4+ T cells from blood. Here the CDR3 reads CASSQDRGTTNNEQFF. CDR3 nucleotides: TGTGCCAGCAGCCAAGATAGGGGGACTACCAACAATGAGCAGTTCTTC. Supplemented by reference TRBV14 and TRBJ2-1, the full variable domain reads EAGVTQFPSHSVIEKGQTVTLRCDPISGHDNLYWYRRVMGKEIKFLLHFVKESKQDESGMPNNRFLAERTGGTYSTLKVQPAELEDSGVYFCASSQDRGTTNNEQFFGPGTRLTVL.